Listed below are T cell receptor beta chains from one sample, sequenced in a study of blood T cell repertoires in COVID-19. The data were produced by immunoSEQ multiplex PCR, yet TCRdb's version contains in-frame clones alone and is incomplete. This table holds approximately 200,000 clones, more than 85% found once. Sequenced sample: peripheral blood. All receptors come from a man in his 70s with active or convalescent COVID-19. The CDR3 runs from the conserved cysteine through the conserved F or W. D genes are given only for firm matches. Not every row has a clone size; where given, it reads once, few, many or a size class.

abundance | j_gene | d_gene | len | v_gene | CDR3nt | CDR3aa
once | TRBJ2-1 | - | 17 | TRBV18 | TGTGCCAGCTCACCACCGGTCTCAGGCGACTACTACAATGAGCAGTTCTTC | CASSPPVSGDYYNEQFF
- | TRBJ1-1 | - | 15 | TRBV6-5 | TGTGCCAGCAGTTACCGCAGGGCACGGGACACTGAAGCTTTCTTT | CASSYRRARDTEAFF
- | TRBJ2-1 | TRBD2 | 16 | TRBV18 | TGTGCCAGCTCACCACTAGCGGGGGATACCTACAATGAGCAGTTCTTC | CASSPLAGDTYNEQFF
- | TRBJ2-5 | TRBD2 | 15 | TRBV5-4 | TGTGCCAGCGGACTCAATAGCGGGATCCAAGAGACCCAGTACTTC | CASGLNSGIQETQYF
- | TRBJ2-1 | TRBD1 | 15 | TRBV28 | TGTGCCAGCAGTCCGGGACAGGGATACTACAATGAGCAGTTCTTC | CASSPGQGYYNEQFF
- | TRBJ1-4 | - | 20 | TRBV14 | TGTGCCAGCAGCCAATCATTATTCGGGACAAGGGGCGTGCGGTTTGAAAAACTGTTTTTT | CASSQSLFGTRGVRFEKLFF
- | TRBJ2-3 | TRBD2 | 16 | TRBV3-1/TRBV3-2 | TGTGCCAGCAGCTTCACCGGGACTAGCGTTGGAGATACGCAGTATTTT | CASSFTGTSVGDTQYF
- | TRBJ1-5 | - | 13 | TRBV10-3 | TGTGCCATCAGTGTTAGCTTCAATCAGCCCCAGCATTTT | CAISVSFNQPQHF
- | TRBJ1-3 | TRBD1 | 15 | TRBV4-3 | TGCGCCAGCAGCCGTGGGACAGGGGTTGGAAACACCATATATTTT | CASSRGTGVGNTIYF
- | TRBJ2-1 | - | 13 | TRBV25-1 | TGTGCCAGCAGTCTGGCGGGAAGCTTTGAGCAGTTCTTC | CASSLAGSFEQFF
- | TRBJ1-4 | - | 14 | TRBV4-1 | TGCGCCAGCAGCCAGGGGAGGGTAGTTGAAAAACTGTTTTTT | CASSQGRVVEKLFF
- | TRBJ2-1 | - | 14 | TRBV9 | TGTGCCAGCAGCGTAGTAGGAGCGGGCAATAAGCAGTTCTTC | CASSVVGAGNKQFF
- | TRBJ1-5 | TRBD1 | 16 | TRBV5-6 | TGTGCCAGCAGCTTGGGGACTGACAGGGCAAGTCAGCCCCAGCATTTT | CASSLGTDRASQPQHF
- | TRBJ1-3 | - | 11 | TRBV29-1 | TGCAGCGTTGGAGGTGGAAACACCATATATTTT | CSVGGGNTIYF
- | TRBJ1-1 | TRBD1 | 14 | TRBV6-5 | TGTGCCAGCAGCACAACGGACAGGGGTGCTGAAGCTTTCTTT | CASSTTDRGAEAFF
- | TRBJ1-2 | TRBD1 | 15 | TRBV28 | TGTGCCAGCAGCCGGACAGGGATGAATAGGGAGGGCTACACCTTC | CASSRTGMNREGYTF
- | TRBJ1-6 | TRBD1 | 17 | TRBV11-2 | TGTGCCAGCAGCTTAGCCCCGACAGGGGGCTATAATTCACCCCTCCACTTT | CASSLAPTGGYNSPLHF
- | TRBJ2-7 | TRBD1 | 16 | TRBV19 | TGTGCCAGTAGTAAAGAGGGGGACAGGGGGTTCTACGAGCAGTACTTC | CASSKEGDRGFYEQYF
- | TRBJ2-5 | - | 13 | TRBV29-1 | TGCAGCGTTGACGGGGTAGGTCAAGAGACCCAGTACTTC | CSVDGVGQETQYF
- | TRBJ1-5 | - | 11 | TRBV28 | TGTGCCAGCAGTCTCTTCGGGGCCCAGCATTTT | CASSLFGAQHF
- | TRBJ2-2 | TRBD2 | 15 | TRBV11-3 | TGTGCCAGCAGCCCCGGGGGGACTAGCACCGGGGAGCTGTTTTTT | CASSPGGTSTGELFF
- | TRBJ1-1 | - | 18 | TRBV5-1 | TGCGCCAGCAGCTTGTCATCTTGGGGCAGTCAGATTTACACTGAAGCTTTCTTT | CASSLSSWGSQIYTEAFF
once | TRBJ1-5 | TRBD1 | 13 | TRBV2 | TGTGCCAGCAGTGAAGCTGGGGACAGGCGGCAGCATTTT | CASSEAGDRRQHF
- | TRBJ2-3 | TRBD2 | 15 | TRBV7-9 | TGTGCCACAAGCGTCTTTGGGGGAGGGGAGGATACGCAGTATTTT | CATSVFGGGEDTQYF
- | TRBJ1-1 | TRBD1 | 12 | TRBV5-1 | TGCGCCAGCAGCCCTGACAGGGCTCGAGCTTTCTTT | CASSPDRARAFF
many | TRBJ2-7 | - | 13 | TRBV28 | TGTGCCAGCAGTTCCCTCTTCCCCCACGAGCAGTACTTC | CASSSLFPHEQYF
- | TRBJ1-3 | - | 15 | TRBV3-1/TRBV3-2 | TGTGCCAGCAGCCAAGTGGGGGCGCGGGGAAACACCATATATTTT | CASSQVGARGNTIYF
once | TRBJ2-1 | TRBD1 | 13 | TRBV18 | TGTGCCAGCTCATCGACAGGGGTCAATGAGCAGTTCTTC | CASSSTGVNEQFF
- | TRBJ1-5 | - | 14 | TRBV6-2/TRBV6-3 | TGTGCCAGCAGCAGGGGCACTAGCAATCAGCCCCAGCATTTT | CASSRGTSNQPQHF
- | TRBJ2-7 | - | 13 | TRBV28 | TGTGCCACCGAAGGAGCGGATACCTACGAGCAGTACTTC | CATEGADTYEQYF
once | TRBJ2-2 | TRBD1 | 20 | TRBV6-2/TRBV6-3 | TGTGCCAGCAGTTACCCAAAGGGGACAGGGTCTCTTCTTGGCACCGGGGAGCTGTTTTTT | CASSYPKGTGSLLGTGELFF
- | TRBJ1-5 | - | 15 | TRBV6-5 | TGTGCCAGCAGTTATGTGCCGCGGAGCAATCAGCCCCAGCATTTT | CASSYVPRSNQPQHF
- | TRBJ1-1 | TRBD1 | 13 | TRBV29-1 | TGCAGCGTTGGGGACAGGAGGAACACTGAAGCTTTCTTT | CSVGDRRNTEAFF
- | TRBJ2-1 | TRBD1 | 15 | TRBV10-1 | TGCGCCAGCAGTGAGTCGACAGGGACCTACAATGAGCAGTTCTTC | CASSESTGTYNEQFF